The text below deals with one TCR beta chain. Its antigen is currently unknown. At one end, the junction sequence differs from germline, possibly due to a read error. This CDR3 has 15 amino acids. Germline CDR1 reads SGHNT; CDR2 reads YENEEA. This sample is drawn from a study of neoadjuvant anti-PD-1 for oral cavity cancer. The data were produced by immunoSEQ multiplex PCR, yet TCRdb's version contains in-frame clones alone and is incomplete. The sample has more than 50,000 clones, more than 60% seen once. General study results and limits: Higher pretreatment blood Treg/Th17 ratios correlated with higher pretreatment blood and lower post-treatment tumor TCRbeta clonality.

This chain uses TRBV11-3 with TRBJ1-1; no clear D. The sample here was PBMCs, taken before nivolumab (anti-PD-1) treatment. The receptor's source is a person aged 35-79 years with oral cavity squamous cell carcinoma. The CDR3 nucleotides read TGCGCCAGCAGCTTCCAAACTTCGAGGGATACTGAAGCTTTCTTT. This translates into CASSFQTSRDTEAFF.